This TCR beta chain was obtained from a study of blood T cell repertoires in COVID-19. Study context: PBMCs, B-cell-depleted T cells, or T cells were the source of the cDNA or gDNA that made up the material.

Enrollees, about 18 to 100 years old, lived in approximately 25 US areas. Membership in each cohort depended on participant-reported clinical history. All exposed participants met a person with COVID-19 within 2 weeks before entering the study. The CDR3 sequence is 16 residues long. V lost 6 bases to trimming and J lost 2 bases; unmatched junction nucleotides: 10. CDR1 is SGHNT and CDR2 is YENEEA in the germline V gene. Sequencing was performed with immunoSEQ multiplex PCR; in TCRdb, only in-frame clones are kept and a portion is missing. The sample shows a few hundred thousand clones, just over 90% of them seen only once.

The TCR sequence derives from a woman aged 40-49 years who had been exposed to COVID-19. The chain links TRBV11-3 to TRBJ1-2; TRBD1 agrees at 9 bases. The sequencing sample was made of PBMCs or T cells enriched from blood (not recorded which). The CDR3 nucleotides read TGTGCCAGCAGTTATTTTGACAGGGGGGACAACTATGGCTACACCTTC. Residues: CASSYFDRGDNYGYTF. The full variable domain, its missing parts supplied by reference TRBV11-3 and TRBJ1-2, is EAGVVQSPRYKIIEKKQPVAFWCNPISGHNTLYWYLQNLGQGPELLIRYENEEAVDDSQLPKDRFSAERLKGVDSTLKIQPAELGDSAVYLCASSYFDRGDNYGYTFGSGTRLTVV.